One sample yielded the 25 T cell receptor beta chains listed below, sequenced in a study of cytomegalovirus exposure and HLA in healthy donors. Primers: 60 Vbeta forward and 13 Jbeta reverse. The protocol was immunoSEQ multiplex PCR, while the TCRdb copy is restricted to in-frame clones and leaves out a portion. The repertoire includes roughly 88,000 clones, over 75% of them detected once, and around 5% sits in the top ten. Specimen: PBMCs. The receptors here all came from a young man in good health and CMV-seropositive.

The CDR3 here is CASSVVSGRGNEQFF. The CDR3 bases are TGTGCCAGCAGCGTAGTTTCAGGCCGAGGGAATGAGCAGTTCTTC. V gene TRBV9 combines with J gene TRBJ2-1; TRBD2 might be the D (5 bases). Trimming stripped 0 bases from V and 7 bases from J, with 14 bases between. The CDR3 loop spans 15 amino acids. From germline, CDR1 is SGDLS and CDR2 YYNGEE.

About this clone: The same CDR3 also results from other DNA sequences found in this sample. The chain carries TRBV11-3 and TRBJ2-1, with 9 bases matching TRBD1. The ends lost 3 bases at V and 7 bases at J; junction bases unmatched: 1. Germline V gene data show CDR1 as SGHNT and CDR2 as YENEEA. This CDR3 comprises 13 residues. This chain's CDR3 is CASSLGTGNEQFF. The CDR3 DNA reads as TGTGCCAGCAGCTTGGGGACAGGGAATGAGCAGTTCTTC.

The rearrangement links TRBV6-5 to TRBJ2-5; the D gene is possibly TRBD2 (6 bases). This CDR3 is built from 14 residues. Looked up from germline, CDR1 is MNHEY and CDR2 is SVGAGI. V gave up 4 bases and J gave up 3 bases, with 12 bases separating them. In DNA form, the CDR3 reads TGTGCCAGCAGTTTGACTAGTCTAGAAGAGACCCAGTACTTC. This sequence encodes CASSLTSLEETQYF.

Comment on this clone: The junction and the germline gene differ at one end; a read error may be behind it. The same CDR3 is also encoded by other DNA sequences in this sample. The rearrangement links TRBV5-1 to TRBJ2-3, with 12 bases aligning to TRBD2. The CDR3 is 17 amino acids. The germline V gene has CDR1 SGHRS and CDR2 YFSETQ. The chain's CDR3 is CASSFSSGGAETDTQYF. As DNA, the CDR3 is TGCGCCAGTAGCTTCTCTAGCGGGGGGGCCGAAACAGATACGCAGTATTTT.

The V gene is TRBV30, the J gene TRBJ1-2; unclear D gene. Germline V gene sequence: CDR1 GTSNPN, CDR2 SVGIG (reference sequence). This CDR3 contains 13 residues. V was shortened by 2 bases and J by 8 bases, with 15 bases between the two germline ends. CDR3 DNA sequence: TGTGCCTGGAGTACCTCGGTCCCAGGCGGCTACACCTTC. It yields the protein CAWSTSVPGGYTF.

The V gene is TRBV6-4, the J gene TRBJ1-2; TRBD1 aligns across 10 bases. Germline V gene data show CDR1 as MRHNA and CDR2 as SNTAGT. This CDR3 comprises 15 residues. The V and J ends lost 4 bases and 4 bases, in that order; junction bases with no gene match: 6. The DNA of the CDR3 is TGTGCCAGCAGTGCTACCGGGACAGGGGTCTATGGCTACACCTTC. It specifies CASSATGTGVYGYTF.

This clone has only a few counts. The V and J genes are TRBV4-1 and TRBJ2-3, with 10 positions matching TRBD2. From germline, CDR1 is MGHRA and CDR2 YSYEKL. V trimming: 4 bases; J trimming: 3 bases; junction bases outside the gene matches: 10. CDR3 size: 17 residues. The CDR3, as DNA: TGCGCCAGCAGCCGAAAGGGTAGCGGGGGGTTAACAGATACGCAGTATTTT. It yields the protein CASSRKGSGGLTDTQYF.

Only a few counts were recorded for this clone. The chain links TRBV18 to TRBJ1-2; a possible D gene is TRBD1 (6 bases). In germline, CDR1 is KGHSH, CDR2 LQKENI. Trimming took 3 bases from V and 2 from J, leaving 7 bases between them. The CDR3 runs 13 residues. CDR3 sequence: CASSPGQNYGYTF. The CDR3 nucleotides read TGTGCCAGCTCACCCGGACAGAACTATGGCTACACCTTC.

DNA for the CDR3: TGTGCCAGCAGTGAAGCGGTGGGGGGACAGGTTAATTCACCCCTCCACTTT. Protein sequence: CASSEAVGGQVNSPLHF. This chain uses TRBV6-1 with TRBJ1-6, with 8 nucleotides matching TRBD1. After removal of 0 bases from V and 6 bases from J, the junction contained 7 bases not matched to a gene. The CDR3 length is 17 residues. CDR1 is MNHNS, CDR2 SASEGT, per germline.

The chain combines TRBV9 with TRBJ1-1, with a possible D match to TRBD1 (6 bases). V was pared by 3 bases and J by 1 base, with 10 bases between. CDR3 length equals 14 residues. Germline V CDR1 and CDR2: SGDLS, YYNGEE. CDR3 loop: CASSANRANTEAFF. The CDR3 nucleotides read TGTGCCAGCAGCGCGAACAGGGCGAACACTGAAGCTTTCTTT. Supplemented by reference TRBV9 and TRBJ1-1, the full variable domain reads DSGVTQTPKHLITATGQRVTLRCSPRSGDLSVYWYQQSLDQGLQFLIQYYNGEERAKGNILERFSAQQFPDLHSELNLSSLELGDSALYFCASSANRANTEAFFGQGTRLTVV.

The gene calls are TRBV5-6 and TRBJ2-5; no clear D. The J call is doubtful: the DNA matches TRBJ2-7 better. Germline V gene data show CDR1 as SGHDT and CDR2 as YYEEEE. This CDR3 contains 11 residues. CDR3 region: CASSTDYEQYF. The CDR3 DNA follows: TGTGCCAGCAGCACAGACTACGAGCAGTACTTC.

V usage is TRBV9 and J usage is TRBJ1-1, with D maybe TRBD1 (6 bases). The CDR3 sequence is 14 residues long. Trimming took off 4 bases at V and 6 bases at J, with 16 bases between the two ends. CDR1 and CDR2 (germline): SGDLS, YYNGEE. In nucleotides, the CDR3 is TGTGCCAGCAGCCTAGAAGGGGGAAGCGCTGAAGCTTTCTTT. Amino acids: CASSLEGGSAEAFF. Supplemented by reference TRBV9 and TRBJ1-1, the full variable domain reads DSGVTQTPKHLITATGQRVTLRCSPRSGDLSVYWYQQSLDQGLQFLIQYYNGEERAKGNILERFSAQQFPDLHSELNLSSLELGDSALYFCASSLEGGSAEAFFGQGTRLTVV.

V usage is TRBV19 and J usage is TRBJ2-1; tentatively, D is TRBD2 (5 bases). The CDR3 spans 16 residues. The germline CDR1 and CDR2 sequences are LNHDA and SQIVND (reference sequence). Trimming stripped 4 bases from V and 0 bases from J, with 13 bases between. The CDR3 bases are TGTGCCAGTAGTACCCTGGCCGGGAACTCCTACAATGAGCAGTTCTTC. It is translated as CASSTLAGNSYNEQFF.

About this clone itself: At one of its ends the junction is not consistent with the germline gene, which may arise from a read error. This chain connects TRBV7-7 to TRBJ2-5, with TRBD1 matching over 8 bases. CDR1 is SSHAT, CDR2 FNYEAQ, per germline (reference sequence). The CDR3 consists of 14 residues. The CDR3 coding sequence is TGTGCTAGCAGCTTAGTTCAGGGGGCTGAGACCCAGTACTTC. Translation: CASSLVQGAETQYF.

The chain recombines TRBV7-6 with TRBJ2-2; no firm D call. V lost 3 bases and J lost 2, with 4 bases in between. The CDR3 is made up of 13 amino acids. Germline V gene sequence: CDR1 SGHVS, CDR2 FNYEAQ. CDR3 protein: CASSFRNTGELFF. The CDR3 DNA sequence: TGTGCCAGCAGCTTCCGTAACACCGGGGAGCTGTTTTTT.

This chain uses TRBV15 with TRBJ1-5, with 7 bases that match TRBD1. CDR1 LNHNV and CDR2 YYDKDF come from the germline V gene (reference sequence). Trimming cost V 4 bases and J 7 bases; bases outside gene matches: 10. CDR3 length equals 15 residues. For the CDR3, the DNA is TGTGCCACCAGCAAAAACGGACAGGTCATCCAGCCCCAGCATTTT. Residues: CATSKNGQVIQPQHF.

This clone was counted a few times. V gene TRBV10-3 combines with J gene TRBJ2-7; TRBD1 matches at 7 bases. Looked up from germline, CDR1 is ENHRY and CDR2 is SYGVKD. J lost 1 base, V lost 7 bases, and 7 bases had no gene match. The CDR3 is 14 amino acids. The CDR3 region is CAIKQTGSSYEQYF. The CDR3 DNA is TGTGCCATCAAGCAGACAGGGTCTTCCTACGAGCAGTACTTC.

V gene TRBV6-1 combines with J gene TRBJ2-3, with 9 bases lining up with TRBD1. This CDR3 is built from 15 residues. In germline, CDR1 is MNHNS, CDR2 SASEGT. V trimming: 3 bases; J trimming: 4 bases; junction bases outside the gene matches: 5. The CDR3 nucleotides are TGTGCCAGCAGTGACGTGACAGGGGGTCCAGATACGCAGTATTTT. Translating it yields CASSDVTGGPDTQYF.

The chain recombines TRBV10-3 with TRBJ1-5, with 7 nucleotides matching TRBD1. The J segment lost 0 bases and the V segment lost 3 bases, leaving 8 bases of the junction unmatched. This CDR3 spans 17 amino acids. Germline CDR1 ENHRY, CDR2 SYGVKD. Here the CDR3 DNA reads TGTGCCATCAGTGAAAGGACAGGAACAAATAGCAATCAGCCCCAGCATTTT. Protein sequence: CAISERTGTNSNQPQHF.

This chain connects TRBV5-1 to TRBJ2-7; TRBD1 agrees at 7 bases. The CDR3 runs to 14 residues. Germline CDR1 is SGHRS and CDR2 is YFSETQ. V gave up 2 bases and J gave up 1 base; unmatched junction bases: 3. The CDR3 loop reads CASSFRTGSYEQYV. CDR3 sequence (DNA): TGCGCCAGCAGCTTCCGGACAGGTTCCTACGAGCAGTACGTC.

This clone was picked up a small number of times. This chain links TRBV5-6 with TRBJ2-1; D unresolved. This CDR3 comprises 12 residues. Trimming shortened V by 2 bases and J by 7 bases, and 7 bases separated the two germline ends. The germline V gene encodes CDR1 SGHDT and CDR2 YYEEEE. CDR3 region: CASSFGQNEQFF. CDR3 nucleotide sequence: TGTGCCAGCAGCTTTGGGCAAAATGAGCAGTTCTTC.

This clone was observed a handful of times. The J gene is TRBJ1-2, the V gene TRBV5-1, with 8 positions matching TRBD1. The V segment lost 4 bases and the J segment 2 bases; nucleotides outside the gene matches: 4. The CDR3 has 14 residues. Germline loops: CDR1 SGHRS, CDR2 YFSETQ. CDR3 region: CASSTTGGNYGYTF. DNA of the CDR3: TGCGCCAGCAGCACAACAGGGGGGAACTATGGCTACACCTTC.

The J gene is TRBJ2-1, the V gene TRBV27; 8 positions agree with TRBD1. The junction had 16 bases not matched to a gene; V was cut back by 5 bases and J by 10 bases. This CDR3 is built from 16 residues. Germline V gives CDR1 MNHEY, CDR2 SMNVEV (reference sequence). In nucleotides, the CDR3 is TGTGCCAGCAGTATATTCGTGCAGGGGGCCTCCGTGGAGCAGTTCTTC. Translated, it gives CASSIFVQGASVEQFF.

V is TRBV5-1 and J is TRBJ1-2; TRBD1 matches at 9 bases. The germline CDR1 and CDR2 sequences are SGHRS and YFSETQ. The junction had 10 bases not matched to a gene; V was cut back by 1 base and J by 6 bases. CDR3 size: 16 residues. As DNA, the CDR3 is TGCGCCAGCAGCTTGAGCCGACAGGGGGTGACGCATGGCTACACCTTC. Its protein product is CASSLSRQGVTHGYTF.

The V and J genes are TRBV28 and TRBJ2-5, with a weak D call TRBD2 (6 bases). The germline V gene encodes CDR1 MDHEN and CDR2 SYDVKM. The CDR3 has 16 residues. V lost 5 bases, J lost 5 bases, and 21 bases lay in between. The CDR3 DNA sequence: TGTGCCAGCAGTACCCGGGTCAGGCGGGGTGGCGAGACCCAGTACTTC. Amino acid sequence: CASSTRVRRGGETQYF.